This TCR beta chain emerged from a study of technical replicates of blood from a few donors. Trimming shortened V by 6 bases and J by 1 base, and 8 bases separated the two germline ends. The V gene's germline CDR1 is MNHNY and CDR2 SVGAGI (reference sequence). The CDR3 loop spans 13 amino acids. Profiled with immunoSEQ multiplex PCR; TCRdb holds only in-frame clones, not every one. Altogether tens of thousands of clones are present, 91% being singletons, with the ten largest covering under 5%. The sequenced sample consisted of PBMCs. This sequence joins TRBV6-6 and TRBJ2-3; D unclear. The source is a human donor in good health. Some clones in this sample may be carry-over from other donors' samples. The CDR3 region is CASRGTRTDTQYF. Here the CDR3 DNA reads TGTGCCAGCAGGGGCACCCGCACAGATACGCAGTATTTT.